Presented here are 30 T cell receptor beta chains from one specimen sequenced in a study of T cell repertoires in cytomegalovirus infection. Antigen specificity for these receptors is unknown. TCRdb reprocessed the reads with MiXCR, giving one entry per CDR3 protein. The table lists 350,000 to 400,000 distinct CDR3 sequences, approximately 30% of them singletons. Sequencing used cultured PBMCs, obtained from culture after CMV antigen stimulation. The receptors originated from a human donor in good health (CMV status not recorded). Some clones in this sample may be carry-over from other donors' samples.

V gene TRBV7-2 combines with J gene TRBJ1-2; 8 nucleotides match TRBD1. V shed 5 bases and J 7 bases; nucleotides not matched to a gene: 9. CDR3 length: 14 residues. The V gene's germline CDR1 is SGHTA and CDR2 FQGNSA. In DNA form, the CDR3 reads TGTGCCAGCAGCCCCCAGCAGGGGGCGGGTGGCTACACCTTC. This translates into CASSPQQGAGGYTF.

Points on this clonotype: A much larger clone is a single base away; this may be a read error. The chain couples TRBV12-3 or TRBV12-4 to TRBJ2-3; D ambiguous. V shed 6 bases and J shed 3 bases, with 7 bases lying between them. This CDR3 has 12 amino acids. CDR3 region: CASSVRTDTQYF. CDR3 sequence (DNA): TGTGCCAGCAGCGTAAGGACAGATACGCAGTATTTT.

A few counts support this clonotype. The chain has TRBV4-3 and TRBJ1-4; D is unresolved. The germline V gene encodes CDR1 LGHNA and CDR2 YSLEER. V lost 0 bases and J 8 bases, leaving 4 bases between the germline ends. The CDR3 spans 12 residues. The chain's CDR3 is CASSQETEKLFF. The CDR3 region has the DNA TGCGCCAGCAGCCAAGAAACCGAAAAACTGTTTTTT.

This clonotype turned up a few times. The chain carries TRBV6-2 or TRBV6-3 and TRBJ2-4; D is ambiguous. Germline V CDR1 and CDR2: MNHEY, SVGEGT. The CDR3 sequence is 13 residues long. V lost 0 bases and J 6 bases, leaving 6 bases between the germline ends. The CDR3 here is CASSYSTGNIQYF. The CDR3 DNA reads TGTGCCAGCAGTTACTCGACGGGAAACATTCAGTACTTC.

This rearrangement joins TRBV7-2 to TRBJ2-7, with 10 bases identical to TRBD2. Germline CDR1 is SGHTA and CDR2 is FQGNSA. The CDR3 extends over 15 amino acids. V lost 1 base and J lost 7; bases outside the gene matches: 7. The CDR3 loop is CASSLVLAGAREQYF. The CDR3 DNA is TGTGCCAGCAGCTTAGTTCTAGCGGGAGCACGGGAGCAGTACTTC. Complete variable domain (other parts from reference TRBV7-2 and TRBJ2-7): GAGVSQSPSNKVTEKGKDVELRCDPISGHTALYWYRQSLGQGLEFLIYFQGNSAPDKSGLPSDRFSAERTGGSVSTLTIQRTQQEDSAVYLCASSLVLAGAREQYFGPGTRLTVT.

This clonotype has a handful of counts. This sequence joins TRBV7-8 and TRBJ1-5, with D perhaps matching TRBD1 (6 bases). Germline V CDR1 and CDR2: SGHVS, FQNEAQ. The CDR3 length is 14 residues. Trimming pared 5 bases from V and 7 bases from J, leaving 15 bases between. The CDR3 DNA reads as TGTGCCAGCAGCGGGGGGGGGCTCGCCCAGCCCCAGCATTTT. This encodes CASSGGGLAQPQHF.

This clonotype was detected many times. CDR3 sequence (DNA): TGCAGCGTTGTCAGTTCTGGGGAGACCCAGTACTTC. This translates into CSVVSSGETQYF. This sequence joins TRBV29-1 and TRBJ2-5; D unresolved. The germline V gene encodes CDR1 SQVTM and CDR2 ANQGSEA. The germline V and J ends were trimmed by 4 bases and 5 bases, with 11 bases remaining between them. This CDR3 contains 12 residues. Looking up the rest from reference TRBV29-1 and TRBJ2-5 gives the full variable domain: SAVISQKPSRDICQRGTSLTIQCQVDSQVTMMFWYRQQPGQSLTLIATANQGSEATYESGFVIDKFPISRPNLTFSTLTVSNMSPEDSSIYLCSVVSSGETQYFGPGTRLLVL.

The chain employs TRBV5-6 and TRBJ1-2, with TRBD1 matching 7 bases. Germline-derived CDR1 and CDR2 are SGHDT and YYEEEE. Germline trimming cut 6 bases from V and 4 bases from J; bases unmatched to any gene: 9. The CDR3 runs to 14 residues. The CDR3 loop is CASILRGPGYGYTF. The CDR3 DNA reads TGTGCCAGCATATTGAGGGGGCCCGGCTATGGCTACACCTTC.

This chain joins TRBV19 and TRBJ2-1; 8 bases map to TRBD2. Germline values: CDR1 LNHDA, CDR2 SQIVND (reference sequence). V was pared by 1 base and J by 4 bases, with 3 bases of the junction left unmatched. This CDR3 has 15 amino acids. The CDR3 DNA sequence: TGTGCCAGTAGTATAGTAGCGGGACGTTACAATGAGCAGTTCTTC. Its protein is CASSIVAGRYNEQFF.

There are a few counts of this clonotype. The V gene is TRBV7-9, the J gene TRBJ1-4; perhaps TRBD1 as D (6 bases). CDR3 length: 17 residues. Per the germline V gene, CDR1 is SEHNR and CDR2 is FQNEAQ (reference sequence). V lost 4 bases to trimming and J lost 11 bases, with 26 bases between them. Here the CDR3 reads CASSSRRPGQIMMKLFF. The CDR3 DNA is TGTGCCAGCAGCTCCAGAAGACCCGGACAGATAATGATGAAACTGTTTTTT.

The CDR3 protein is CASSLSTGGNTGELFF. CDR3 coding DNA: TGTGCCAGCAGTTTATCGACAGGTGGTAACACCGGGGAGCTGTTTTTT. This sequence joins TRBV27 and TRBJ2-2; D might be TRBD1 (6 bases). The CDR3 spans 16 residues. Germline CDR1 and CDR2: MNHEY and SMNVEV (reference sequence). Trimming took 0 bases from V and 2 from J, leaving 10 bases between them.

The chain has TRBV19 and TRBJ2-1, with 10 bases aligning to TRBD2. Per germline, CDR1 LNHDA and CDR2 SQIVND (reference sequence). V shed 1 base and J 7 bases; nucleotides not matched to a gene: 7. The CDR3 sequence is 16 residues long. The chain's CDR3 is CASSIVSSGSWNEQFF. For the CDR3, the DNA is TGTGCCAGTAGTATAGTATCTAGCGGGAGCTGGAATGAGCAGTTCTTC.

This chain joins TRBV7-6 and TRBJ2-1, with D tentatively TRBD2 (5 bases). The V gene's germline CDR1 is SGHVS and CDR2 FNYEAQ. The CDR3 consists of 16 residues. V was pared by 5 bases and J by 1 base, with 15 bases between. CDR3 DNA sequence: TGTGCCAGCAGCCCTCCAGAGCGGATATCCTACAATGAGCAGTTCTTC. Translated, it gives CASSPPERISYNEQFF.

CDR3 sequence: CASSILSSPQPQHF. The DNA of the CDR3 is TGTGCCAGTAGTATCCTTTCCAGTCCTCAGCCCCAGCATTTT. The genes are TRBV19 and TRBJ1-5, with no clear D. The CDR3 consists of 14 residues. From germline, CDR1 is LNHDA and CDR2 SQIVND (reference sequence). Trimming shortened V by 3 bases and J by 6 bases, and 12 bases separated the two germline ends.

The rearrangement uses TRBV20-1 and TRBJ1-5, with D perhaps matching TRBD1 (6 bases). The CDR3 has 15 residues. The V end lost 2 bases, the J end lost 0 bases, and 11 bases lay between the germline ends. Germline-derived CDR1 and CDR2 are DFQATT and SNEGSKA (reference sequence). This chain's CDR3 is CSARRTEYSNQPQHF. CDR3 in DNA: TGCAGTGCTAGACGGACAGAGTATAGCAATCAGCCCCAGCATTTT.

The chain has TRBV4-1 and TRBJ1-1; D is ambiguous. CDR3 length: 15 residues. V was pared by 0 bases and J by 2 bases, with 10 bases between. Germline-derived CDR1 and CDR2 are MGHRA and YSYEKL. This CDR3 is CASSQDMYANTEAFF. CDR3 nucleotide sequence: TGCGCCAGCAGCCAAGATATGTACGCCAACACTGAAGCTTTCTTT.

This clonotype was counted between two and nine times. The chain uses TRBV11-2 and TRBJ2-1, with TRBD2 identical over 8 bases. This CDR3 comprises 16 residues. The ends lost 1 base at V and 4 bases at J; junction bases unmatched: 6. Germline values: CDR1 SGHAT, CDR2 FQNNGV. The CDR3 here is CASSLASGSFYNEQFF. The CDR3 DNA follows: TGTGCCAGCAGCTTAGCCAGCGGGAGTTTTTACAATGAGCAGTTCTTC.

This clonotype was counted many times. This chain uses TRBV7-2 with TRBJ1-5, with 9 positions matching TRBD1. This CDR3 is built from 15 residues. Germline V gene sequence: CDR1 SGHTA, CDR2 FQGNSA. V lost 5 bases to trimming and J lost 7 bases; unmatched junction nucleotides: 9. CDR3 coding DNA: TGTGCCAGCAGCAGAACCGGGACAGGGTTGCAGCCCCAGCATTTT. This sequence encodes CASSRTGTGLQPQHF.

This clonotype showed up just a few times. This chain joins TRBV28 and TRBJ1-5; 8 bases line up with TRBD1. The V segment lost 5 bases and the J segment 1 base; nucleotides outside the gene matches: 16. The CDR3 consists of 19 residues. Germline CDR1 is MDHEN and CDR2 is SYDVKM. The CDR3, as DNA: TGTGCCAGCAGTAAGGAGGTTTTGGGTTGGGACAGGAGCAATCAGCCCCAGCATTTT. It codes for CASSKEVLGWDRSNQPQHF.

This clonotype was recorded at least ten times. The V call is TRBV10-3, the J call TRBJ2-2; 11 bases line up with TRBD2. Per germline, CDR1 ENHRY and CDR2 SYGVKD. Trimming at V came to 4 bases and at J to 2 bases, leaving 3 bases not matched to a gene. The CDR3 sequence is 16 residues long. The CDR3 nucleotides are TGTGCCATCAGTGGGGGACTAGCGGTCAACACCGGGGAGCTGTTTTTT. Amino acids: CAISGGLAVNTGELFF.

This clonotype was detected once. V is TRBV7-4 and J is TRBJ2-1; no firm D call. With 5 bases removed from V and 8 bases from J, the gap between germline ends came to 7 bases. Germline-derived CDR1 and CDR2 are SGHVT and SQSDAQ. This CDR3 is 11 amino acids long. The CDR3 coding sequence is TGTGCCAGCAGCGTTACTTATGAGCAGTTCTTC. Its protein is CASSVTYEQFF.

CDR3 protein: CASSLSRISGSYEQYF. In DNA, the CDR3 is TGTGCCAGCAGCTTGAGCCGCATCTCGGGCTCCTACGAGCAGTACTTC. The chain joins TRBV5-4 to TRBJ2-7, with D hard to call. The germline CDR1 and CDR2 sequences are SGHNT and YYREEE (reference sequence). CDR3 length: 16 residues. V lost 1 base and J 0 bases, leaving 14 bases between the germline ends.

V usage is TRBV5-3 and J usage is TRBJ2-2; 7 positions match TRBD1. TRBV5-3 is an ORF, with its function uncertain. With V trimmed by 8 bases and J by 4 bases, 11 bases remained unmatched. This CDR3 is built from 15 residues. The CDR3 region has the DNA TGTGCCAGCAGTAAGGGGGCTGATGGCACCGGGGAGCTGTTTTTT. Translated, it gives CASSKGADGTGELFF.

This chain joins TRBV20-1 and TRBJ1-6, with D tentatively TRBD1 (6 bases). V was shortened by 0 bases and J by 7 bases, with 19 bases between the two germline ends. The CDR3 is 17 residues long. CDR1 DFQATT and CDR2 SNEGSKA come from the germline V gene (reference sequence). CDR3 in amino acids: CSARDHRARGENSPLHF. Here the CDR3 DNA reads TGCAGTGCTAGAGATCACAGGGCGCGGGGGGAGAATTCACCCCTCCACTTT.

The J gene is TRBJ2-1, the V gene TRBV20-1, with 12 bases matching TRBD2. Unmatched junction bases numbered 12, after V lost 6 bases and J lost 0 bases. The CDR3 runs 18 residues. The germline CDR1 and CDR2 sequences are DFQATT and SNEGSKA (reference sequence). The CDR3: CSASRLAGAVSSYNEQFF. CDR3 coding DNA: TGCAGTGCAAGCCGACTAGCGGGAGCCGTCAGCTCCTACAATGAGCAGTTCTTC.

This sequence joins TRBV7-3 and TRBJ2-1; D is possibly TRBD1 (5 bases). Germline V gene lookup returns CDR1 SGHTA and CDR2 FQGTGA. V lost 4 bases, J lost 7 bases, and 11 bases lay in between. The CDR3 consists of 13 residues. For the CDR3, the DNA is TGTGCCAGCAGCTCTGGGGCAAGGAATGAGCAGTTCTTC. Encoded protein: CASSSGARNEQFF.

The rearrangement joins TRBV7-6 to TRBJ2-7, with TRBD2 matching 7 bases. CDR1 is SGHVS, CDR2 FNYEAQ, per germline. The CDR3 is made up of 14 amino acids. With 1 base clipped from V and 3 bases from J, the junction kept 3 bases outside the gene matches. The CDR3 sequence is CASSLGAGLYEQYF. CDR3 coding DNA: TGTGCCAGCAGCTTAGGAGCGGGACTCTACGAGCAGTACTTC.

The CDR3 sequence is CASSLGSSRNTGELFF. The CDR3, as DNA: TGTGCCAGCAGCTTAGGTAGTAGCAGGAACACCGGGGAGCTGTTTTTT. The gene calls are TRBV7-2 and TRBJ2-2; D unresolved. The CDR3 runs to 16 residues. V was cut by 1 base and J by 1 base, with 10 bases left in between. Germline V gene lookup returns CDR1 SGHTA and CDR2 FQGNSA.

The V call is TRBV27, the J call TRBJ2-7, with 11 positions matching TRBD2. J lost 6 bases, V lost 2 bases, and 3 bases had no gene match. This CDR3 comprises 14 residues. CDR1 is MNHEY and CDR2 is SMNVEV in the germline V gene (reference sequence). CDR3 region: CASSLGLAGGEQYF. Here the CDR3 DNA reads TGTGCCAGCAGTTTAGGGCTAGCGGGAGGCGAGCAGTACTTC.

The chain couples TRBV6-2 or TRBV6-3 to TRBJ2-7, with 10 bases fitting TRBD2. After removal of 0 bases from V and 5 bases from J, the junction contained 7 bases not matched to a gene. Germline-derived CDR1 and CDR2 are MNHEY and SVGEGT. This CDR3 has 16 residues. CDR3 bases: TGTGCCAGCAGTTACTCGGCTAGCGGGAGCTTTAACGAGCAGTACGTC. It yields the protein CASSYSASGSFNEQYV.